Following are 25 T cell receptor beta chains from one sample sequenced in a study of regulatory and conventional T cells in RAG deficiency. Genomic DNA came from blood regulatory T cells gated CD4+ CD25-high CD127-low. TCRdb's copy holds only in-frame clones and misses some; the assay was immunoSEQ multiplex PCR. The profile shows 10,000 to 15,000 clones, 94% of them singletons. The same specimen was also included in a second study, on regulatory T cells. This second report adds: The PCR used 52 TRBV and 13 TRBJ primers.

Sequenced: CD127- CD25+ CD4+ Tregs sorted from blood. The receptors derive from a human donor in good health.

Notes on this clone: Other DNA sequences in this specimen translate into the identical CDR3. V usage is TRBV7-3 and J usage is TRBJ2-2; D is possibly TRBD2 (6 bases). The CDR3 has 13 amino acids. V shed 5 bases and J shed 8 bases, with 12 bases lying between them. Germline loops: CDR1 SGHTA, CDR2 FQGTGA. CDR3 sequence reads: CASSATRAGELFF. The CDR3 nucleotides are TGTGCCAGCAGCGCGACTAGGGCGGGGGAGCTGTTTTTT.

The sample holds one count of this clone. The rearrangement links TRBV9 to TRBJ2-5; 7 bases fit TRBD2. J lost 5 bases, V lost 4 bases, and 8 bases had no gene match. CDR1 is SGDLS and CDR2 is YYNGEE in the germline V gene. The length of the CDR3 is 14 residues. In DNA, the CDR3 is TGTGCCAGCAGCTGGGGAGGGGAGGGGGAGACCCAGTACTTC. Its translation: CASSWGGEGETQYF.

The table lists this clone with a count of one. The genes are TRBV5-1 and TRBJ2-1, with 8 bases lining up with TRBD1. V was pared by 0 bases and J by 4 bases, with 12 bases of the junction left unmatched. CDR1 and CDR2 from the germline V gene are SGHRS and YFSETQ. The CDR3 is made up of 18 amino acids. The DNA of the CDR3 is TGCGCCAGCAGCTTGGCGCAGGGGGCGCCGGCAATATACAATGAGCAGTTCTTC. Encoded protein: CASSLAQGAPAIYNEQFF.

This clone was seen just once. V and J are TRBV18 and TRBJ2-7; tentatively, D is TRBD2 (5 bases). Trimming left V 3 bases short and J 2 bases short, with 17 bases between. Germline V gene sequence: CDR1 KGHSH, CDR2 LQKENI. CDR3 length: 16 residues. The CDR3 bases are TGTGCCAGCTCACCGGGCTACGGAGGATTTACCTACGAGCAGTACTTC. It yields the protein CASSPGYGGFTYEQYF.

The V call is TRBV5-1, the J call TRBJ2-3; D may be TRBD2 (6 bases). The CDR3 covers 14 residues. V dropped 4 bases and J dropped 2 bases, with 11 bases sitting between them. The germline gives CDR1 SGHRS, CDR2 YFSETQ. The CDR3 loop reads CASSPSDPTDTQYF. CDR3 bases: TGCGCCAGCAGCCCTAGCGACCCCACAGATACGCAGTATTTT.

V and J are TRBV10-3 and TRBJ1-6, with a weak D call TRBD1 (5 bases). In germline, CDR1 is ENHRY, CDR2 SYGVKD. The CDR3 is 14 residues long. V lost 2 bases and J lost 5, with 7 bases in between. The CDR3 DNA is TGTGCCATCAGTGAGCGGGGGGATAATTCACCCCTCCACTTT. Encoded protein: CAISERGDNSPLHF.

Here the CDR3 DNA reads TGTGCCAGCAGTTACGGGCGGGGGGGTGGCTACACCTTC. It translates to CASSYGRGGGYTF. The V gene is TRBV6-5, the J gene TRBJ1-2, with a tentative D call TRBD1 (5 bases). Germline V CDR1 and CDR2: MNHEY, SVGAGI. This CDR3 comprises 13 residues. V lost 2 bases to trimming and J lost 7 bases, with 11 bases between them.

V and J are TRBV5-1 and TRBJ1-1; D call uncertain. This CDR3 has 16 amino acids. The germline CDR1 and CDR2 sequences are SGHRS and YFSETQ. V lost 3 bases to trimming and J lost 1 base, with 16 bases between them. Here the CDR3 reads CASSSVRGSANTEAFF. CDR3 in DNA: TGCGCCAGCAGCTCGGTGCGTGGCAGCGCGAACACTGAAGCTTTCTTT.

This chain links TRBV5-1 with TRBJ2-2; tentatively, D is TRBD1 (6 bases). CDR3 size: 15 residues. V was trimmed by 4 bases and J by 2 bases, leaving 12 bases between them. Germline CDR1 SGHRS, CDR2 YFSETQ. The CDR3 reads CASSPTGFNTGELFF. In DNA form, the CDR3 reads TGCGCCAGCAGCCCCACAGGGTTCAACACCGGGGAGCTGTTTTTT. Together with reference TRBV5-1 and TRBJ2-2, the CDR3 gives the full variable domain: KAGVTQTPRYLIKTRGQQVTLSCSPISGHRSVSWYQQTPGQGLQFLFEYFSETQRNKGNFPGRFSGRQFSNSRSEMNVSTLELGDSALYLCASSPTGFNTGELFFGEGSRLTVL.

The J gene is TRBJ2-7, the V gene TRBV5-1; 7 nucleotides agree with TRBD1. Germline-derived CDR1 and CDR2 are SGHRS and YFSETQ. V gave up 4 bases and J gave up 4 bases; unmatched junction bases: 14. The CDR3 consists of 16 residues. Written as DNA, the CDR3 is TGCGCCAGCAGCCCCCTTTTCGGACAGGAACGTTACGAGCAGTACTTC. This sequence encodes CASSPLFGQERYEQYF.

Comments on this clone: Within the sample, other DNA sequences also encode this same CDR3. CDR3 DNA: TGCGCCAGCAGCTTAACGTCAACCGGGGATGTGTATCATTCACCCCTCCACTTT. Protein product: CASSLTSTGDVYHSPLHF. This sequence joins TRBV5-1 and TRBJ1-6, with D uncertain. There are 18 residues in the CDR3. The V and J ends lost 2 bases and 8 bases respectively, with 23 bases between them. CDR1 is SGHRS and CDR2 is YFSETQ in the germline V gene.

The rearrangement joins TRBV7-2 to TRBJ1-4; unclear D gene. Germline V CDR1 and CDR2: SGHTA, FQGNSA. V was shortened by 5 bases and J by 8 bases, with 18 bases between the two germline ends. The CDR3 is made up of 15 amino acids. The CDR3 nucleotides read TGTGCCAGCAGCCTATTGGGAGGGATTGGGGAAAAACTGTTTTTT. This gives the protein CASSLLGGIGEKLFF.

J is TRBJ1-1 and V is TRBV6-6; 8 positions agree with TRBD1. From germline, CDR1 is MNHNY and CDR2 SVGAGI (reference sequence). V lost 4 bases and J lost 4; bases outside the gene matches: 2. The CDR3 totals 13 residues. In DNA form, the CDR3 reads TGTGCCAGCAGTTTAGGACAGGGCACTGAAGCTTTCTTT. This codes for CASSLGQGTEAFF.

The CDR3 loop reads CASSSAPGVGETQYF. The DNA for the CDR3 is TGTGCCAGCAGCTCGGCCCCGGGGGTGGGAGAGACCCAGTACTTC. The V gene is TRBV7-2, the J gene TRBJ2-5; tentatively, D is TRBD2 (6 bases). Deletions cut 4 bases from V and 4 bases from J, with 16 bases between. This CDR3 contains 15 residues. Germline CDR1 reads SGHTA; CDR2 reads FQGNSA. Complete variable domain (other parts from reference TRBV7-2 and TRBJ2-5): GAGVSQSPSNKVTEKGKDVELRCDPISGHTALYWYRQSLGQGLEFLIYFQGNSAPDKSGLPSDRFSAERTGGSVSTLTIQRTQQEDSAVYLCASSSAPGVGETQYFGPGTRLLVL.

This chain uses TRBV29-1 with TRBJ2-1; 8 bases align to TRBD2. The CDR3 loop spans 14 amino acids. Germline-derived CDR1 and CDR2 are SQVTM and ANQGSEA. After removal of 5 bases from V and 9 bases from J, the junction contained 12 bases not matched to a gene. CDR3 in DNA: TGCAGCGTTTCCACTAGCGGTGGGGTGGGTGAGCAGTTCTTC. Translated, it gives CSVSTSGGVGEQFF.

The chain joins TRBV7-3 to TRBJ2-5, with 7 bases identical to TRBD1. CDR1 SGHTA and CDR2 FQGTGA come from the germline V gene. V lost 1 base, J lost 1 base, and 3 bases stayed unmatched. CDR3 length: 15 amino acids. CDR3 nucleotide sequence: TGTGCCAGCAGCTTAAGGGGGACAGCCCAAGAGACCCAGTACTTC. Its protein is CASSLRGTAQETQYF.

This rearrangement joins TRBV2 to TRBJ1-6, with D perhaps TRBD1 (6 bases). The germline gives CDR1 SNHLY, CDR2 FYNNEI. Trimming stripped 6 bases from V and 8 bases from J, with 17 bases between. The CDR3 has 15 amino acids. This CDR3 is CASRVTGRGDSPLHF. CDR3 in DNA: TGTGCCAGCAGGGTGACGGGCAGGGGTGATTCACCCCTCCACTTT. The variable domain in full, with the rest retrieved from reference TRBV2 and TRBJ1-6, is EPEVTQTPSHQVTQMGQEVILRCVPISNHLYFYWYRQILGQKVEFLVSFYNNEISEKSEIFDDQFSVERPDGSNFTLKIRSTKLEDSAMYFCASRVTGRGDSPLHFGNGTRLTVT.

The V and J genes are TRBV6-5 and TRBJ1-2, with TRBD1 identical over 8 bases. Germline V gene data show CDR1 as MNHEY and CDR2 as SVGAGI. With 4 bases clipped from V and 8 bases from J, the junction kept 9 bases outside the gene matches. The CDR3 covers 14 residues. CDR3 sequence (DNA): TGTGCCAGCAGTTTTGCCGCGGACAGGGCGGGCTACACCTTC. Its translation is CASSFAADRAGYTF.

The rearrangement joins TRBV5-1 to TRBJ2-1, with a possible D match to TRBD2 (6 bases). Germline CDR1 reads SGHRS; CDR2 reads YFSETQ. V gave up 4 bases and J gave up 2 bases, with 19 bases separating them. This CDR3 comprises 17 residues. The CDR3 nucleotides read TGCGCCAGCAGCCCTGGGACTCCCGGTAGGGCCTACAATGAGCAGTTCTTC. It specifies CASSPGTPGRAYNEQFF.

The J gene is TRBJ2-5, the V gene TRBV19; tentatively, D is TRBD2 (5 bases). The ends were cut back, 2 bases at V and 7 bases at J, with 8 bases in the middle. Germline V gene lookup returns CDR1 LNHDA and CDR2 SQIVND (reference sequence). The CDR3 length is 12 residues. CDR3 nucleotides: TGTGCCAGTAGTATATCCCGGGGGACCCAGTACTTC. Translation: CASSISRGTQYF. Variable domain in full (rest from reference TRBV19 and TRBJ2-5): DGGITQSPKYLFRKEGQNVTLSCEQNLNHDAMYWYRQDPGQGLRLIYYSQIVNDFQKGDIAEGYSVSREKKESFPLTVTSAQKNPTAFYLCASSISRGTQYFGPGTRLLVL.

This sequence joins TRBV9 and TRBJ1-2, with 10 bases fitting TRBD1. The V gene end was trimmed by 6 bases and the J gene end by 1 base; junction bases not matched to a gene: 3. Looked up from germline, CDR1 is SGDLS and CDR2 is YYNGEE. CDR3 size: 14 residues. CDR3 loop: CASKRTGGNYGYTF. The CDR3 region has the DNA TGTGCCAGCAAAAGGACAGGGGGTAACTATGGCTACACCTTC.

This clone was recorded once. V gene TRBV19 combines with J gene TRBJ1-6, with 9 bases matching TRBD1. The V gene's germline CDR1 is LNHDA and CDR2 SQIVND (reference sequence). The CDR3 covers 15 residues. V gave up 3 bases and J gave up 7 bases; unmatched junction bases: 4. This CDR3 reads CASSIGDRANSPLHF. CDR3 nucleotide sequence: TGTGCCAGTAGTATTGGGGACAGGGCGAATTCACCCCTCCACTTT.

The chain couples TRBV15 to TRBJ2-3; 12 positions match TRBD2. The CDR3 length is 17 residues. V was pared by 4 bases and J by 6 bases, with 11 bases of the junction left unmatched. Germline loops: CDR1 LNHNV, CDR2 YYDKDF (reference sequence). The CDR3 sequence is CATSNPGLAGMLDTQYF. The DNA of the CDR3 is TGTGCCACCAGCAACCCAGGACTAGCGGGGATGTTGGATACGCAGTATTTT.

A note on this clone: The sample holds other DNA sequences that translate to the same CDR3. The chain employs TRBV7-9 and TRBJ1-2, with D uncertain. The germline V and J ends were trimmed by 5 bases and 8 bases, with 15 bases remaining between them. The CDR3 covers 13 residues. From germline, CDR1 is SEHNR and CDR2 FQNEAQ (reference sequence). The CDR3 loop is CASSQENTRGYTF. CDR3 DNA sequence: TGTGCCAGCAGCCAAGAAAATACTCGGGGCTACACCTTC.

The CDR3, as DNA: TGTGCCACCAGCCGCGCTGTAAGGGGGCTAACTGAAGCTTTCTTT. Protein product: CATSRAVRGLTEAFF. The chain employs TRBV15 and TRBJ1-1, with 7 bases that match TRBD1. The CDR3 is 15 amino acids. V was clipped by 5 bases and J by 5 bases; unmatched bases: 11. Germline V gene data show CDR1 as LNHNV and CDR2 as YYDKDF (reference sequence).